This T cell receptor (beta chain) was observed in a study of OX40 agonist ivuxolimab in advanced cancers. Looking at the study overall: Six ivuxolimab dose levels, 0.01 to 10 mg/kg, were given intravenously every 2 weeks. Prior therapy, whether anti-PD-1, anti-PD-L1 or anti-CTLA-4, was allowed, and less than 45% had some.

Produced via immunoSEQ multiplex PCR; TCRdb's table is partial and in-frame only. This sample has about 54,000 clones; roughly 90% occur once, and the top ten carry 8.7%. Sequenced material: CD4+ or CD8+ T cells sorted from blood, taken in a trial of the OX40 agonist ivuxolimab. The origin of this receptor is an adult with an advanced solid tumor such as melanoma, head and neck, liver or kidney cancer.

CDR3 sequence: CASSIQGVAGELFF. CDR3 nucleotides: TGTGCCAGTAGTATACAGGGTGTCGCCGGGGAGCTGTTTTTT. The chain is built from TRBV19 and TRBJ2-2; TRBD1 might be the D (5 bases). There are 14 residues in the CDR3. CDR1 LNHDA and CDR2 SQIVND come from the germline V gene (reference sequence). V lost 2 bases and J lost 6, with 10 bases in between. Supplemented by reference TRBV19 and TRBJ2-2, the full variable domain reads DGGITQSPKYLFRKEGQNVTLSCEQNLNHDAMYWYRQDPGQGLRLIYYSQIVNDFQKGDIAEGYSVSREKKESFPLTVTSAQKNPTAFYLCASSIQGVAGELFFGEGSRLTVL.